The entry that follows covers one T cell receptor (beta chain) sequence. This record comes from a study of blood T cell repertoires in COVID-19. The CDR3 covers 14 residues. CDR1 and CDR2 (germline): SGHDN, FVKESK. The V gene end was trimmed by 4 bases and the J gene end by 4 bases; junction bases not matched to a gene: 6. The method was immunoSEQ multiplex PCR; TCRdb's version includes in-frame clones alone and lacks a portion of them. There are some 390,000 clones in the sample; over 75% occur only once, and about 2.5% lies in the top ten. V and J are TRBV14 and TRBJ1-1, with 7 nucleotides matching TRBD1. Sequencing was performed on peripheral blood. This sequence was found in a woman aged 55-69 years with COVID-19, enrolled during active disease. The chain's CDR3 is CASSRGGEGTEAFF. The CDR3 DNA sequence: TGTGCCAGCAGCCGAGGGGGCGAAGGCACTGAAGCTTTCTTT.